This T cell receptor (beta chain) was sequenced during a study of Tregs in tolerant kidney transplant recipients. Findings of the study overall: The small number of patients limits these findings pending further validation. This study did not directly address biological reproducibility.

Sequenced by immunoSEQ multiplex PCR; TCRdb stores in-frame clones only, minus some. Of 200,000 to 300,000 clones detected, about 86% appear once; the ten largest clones hold less than 0.75%. Note on this clone: Its antigen is undetermined.

Germline values: CDR1 SNHLY, CDR2 FYNNEI. Trimming took 4 bases from V and 3 from J, leaving 12 bases between them. There are 14 residues in the CDR3. The receptor's source is a human donor in good health. V usage is TRBV2 and J usage is TRBJ1-1, with D perhaps matching TRBD1 (5 bases). The sequenced sample consisted of CD4+ T cells from blood. CDR3 region: CASSVRWGDTEAFF. The CDR3 DNA sequence: TGTGCCAGCAGTGTTCGTTGGGGGGACACTGAAGCTTTCTTT.